This passage covers 10 T cell receptor beta chains from one sample sequenced in a study of CD8 T cells in ankylosing spondylitis (dated by TCRdb to about 2017). The method behind the library was 5' RACE. Sequencing relied on an Illumina HiSeq 2500. Using fastp at Q25 and MiXCR, TCRdb reprocessed the public reads and kept productive beta chains. A single entry per CDR3 protein holds the most common genes and DNA from its merged rows. The sample has 180,000 or so distinct CDR3 sequences on record, around 10% of them singletons. Clones ranked in the top ten supply under 35% of the sample. The material sequenced was blood, either unsorted or a sorted T cell fraction (not recorded which). The receptors shown here come from a male donor with ankylosing spondylitis or in good health (not recorded which).

This clonotype was observed at least ten times. The V call is TRBV6-5, the J call TRBJ2-2, with 9 bases lining up with TRBD1. This CDR3 region has 17 residues. With V trimmed by 8 bases and J by 4 bases, 14 bases remained unmatched. Germline V gene sequence: CDR1 MNHEY, CDR2 SVGAGI. The CDR3, as DNA: TGTGCCAGCCTCTCTTTCACCGGGACAGGGAGCACCGGGGAGCTGTTTTTT. Amino acid sequence: CASLSFTGTGSTGELFF.

This clonotype was seen ten or more times. The chain couples TRBV10-3 to TRBJ2-1; 10 positions match TRBD1. Trimming removed 5 bases from V and 2 bases from J; junction bases left unmatched: 3. CDR3 size: 15 residues. Germline values: CDR1 ENHRY, CDR2 SYGVKD. The CDR3 is CAISRGQGAYNEQFF. The CDR3 DNA sequence: TGTGCCATCAGTCGAGGACAGGGGGCCTACAATGAGCAGTTCTTC.

This clonotype occurred a few times. The chain uses TRBV5-4 and TRBJ1-1; tentatively, D is TRBD1 (6 bases). Germline CDR1 is SGHNT and CDR2 is YYREEE (reference sequence). This CDR3 has 14 residues. The V end was cut by 4 bases, the J end by 3 bases, with 13 bases between. DNA for the CDR3: TGTGCCAGCAGCATTCAGGGGTGGGACACTGAAGCTTTCTTT. Its translation is CASSIQGWDTEAFF.

This clonotype was seen a few times. The CDR3 is CASSYRDYSNGEQFF. The DNA for the CDR3 is TGTGCCAGCAGCTACCGGGACTACTCGAACGGTGAGCAGTTCTTC. The chain uses TRBV11-2 and TRBJ2-1; 7 bases match TRBD2. Trimming took 4 bases from V and 9 from J; bases not matched to a gene: 12. CDR1 is SGHAT and CDR2 is FQNNGV in the germline V gene. The CDR3 is 15 residues long.

This clonotype was seen ten or more times. V and J are TRBV21-1 and TRBJ1-5. TRBV21-1 is listed as a pseudogene. The CDR3 contains 13 residues. CDR3 in DNA: TGTGCCAGCAGCAAAGTGAGAAATCAGCCCCAGCATTTT. Translation gives CASSKVRNQPQHF.

The chain combines TRBV7-6 with TRBJ2-3; the D is unclear. Germline V lookup: CDR1 SGHVS, CDR2 FNYEAQ. CDR3 size: 15 residues. The germline V and J ends were trimmed by 5 bases and 5 bases, with 17 bases remaining between them. Written as DNA, the CDR3 is TGTGCCAGCAGCCATTCGCCGAAGAGAGGAGATACGCAGTATTTT. It codes for CASSHSPKRGDTQYF.

This clonotype appeared many times. The gene calls are TRBV12-3 or TRBV12-4 and TRBJ2-7; D may be TRBD1 (5 bases). CDR3 length: 12 amino acids. Trimming stripped 4 bases from V and 2 bases from J, with 6 bases between. The DNA of the CDR3 is TGTGCCAGCAGTTGGGGCCCCTACGAGCAGTACTTC. Translated: CASSWGPYEQYF.

This clonotype was counted a few times. The chain couples TRBV3-1 to TRBJ1-2, with unresolved D. The CDR3 has 14 amino acids. Trimming stripped 5 bases from V and 2 bases from J, with 12 bases between. CDR1 and CDR2 (germline): LGHDT, YNNKEL (reference sequence). CDR3 sequence reads: CASSSELGNYGYTF. The CDR3 DNA reads TGTGCCAGCAGCTCCGAACTCGGCAACTATGGCTACACCTTC.

This clonotype was seen at least ten times. The chain employs TRBV4-1 and TRBJ1-2; weak D call: TRBD1 (5 bases). CDR3 length equals 16 residues. Trimming shortened V by 0 bases and J by 6 bases, and 17 bases separated the two germline ends. Per germline, CDR1 MGHRA and CDR2 YSYEKL. CDR3 DNA: TGCGCCAGCAGCCAAGAAAGGTCGGGGACTTTGGATGGCTACACCTTC. This sequence encodes CASSQERSGTLDGYTF.

This clonotype was found a few times. This chain uses TRBV12-3 or TRBV12-4 with TRBJ1-1; TRBD1 is a possible D gene (6 bases). CDR3 length: 13 amino acids. V dropped 5 bases and J dropped 8 bases, with 15 bases sitting between them. The CDR3 nucleotides are TGTGCCAGCAGTCCAGAAGGCGGGGGCGAAGCTTTCTTT. Residues: CASSPEGGGEAFF.